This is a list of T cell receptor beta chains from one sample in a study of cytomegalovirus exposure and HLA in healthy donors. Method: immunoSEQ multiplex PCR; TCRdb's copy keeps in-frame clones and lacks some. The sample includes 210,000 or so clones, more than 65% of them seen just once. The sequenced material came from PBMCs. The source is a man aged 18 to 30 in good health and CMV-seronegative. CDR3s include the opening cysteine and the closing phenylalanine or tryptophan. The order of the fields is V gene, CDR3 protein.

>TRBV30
CAWSVSGGPYEQYF
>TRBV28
CASGSGLAGGETQYF
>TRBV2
CASRPTGVEENQPQHF
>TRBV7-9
CASSTYNEQFF
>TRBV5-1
CASSLQPQETQYF
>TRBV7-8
CASSLRRDRGLGEQYF
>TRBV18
CASSPPRDREYLGQYF
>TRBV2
CASSGGADQPQHF
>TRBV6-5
CASSLRPGLSYEQYF
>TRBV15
CATSREGTGVYEQYF
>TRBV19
CASSVSWSSGNTIYF
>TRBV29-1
CSVATSGISNEQFF
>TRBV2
CASKIAGLVNQPQHF
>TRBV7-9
CASCQGPNTEAFF
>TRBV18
CASSPADNYEQYF
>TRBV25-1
CASLQGAGTGELFF
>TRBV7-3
CASSLTLRETQYF
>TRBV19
CASSIAGLSTEAFF
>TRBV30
CAWSREGNTEAFF
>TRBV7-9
CASSSASGRAKNIQYF
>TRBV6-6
CASSYRPGGTGELFF
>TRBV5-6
CASSLLSNPGGNQPQHF
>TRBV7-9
CASSFLAGVADTQYF
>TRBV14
CATLLGRDPYEQYF
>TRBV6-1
CASTLQGNQPQHF
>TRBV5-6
CASSRPGVGTDTQYF
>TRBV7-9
CASSLVETGSHGYTF